Following are 20 T cell receptor beta chains from one sample sequenced in a study of identifying expanded T cells in peripheral blood. Produced via immunoSEQ multiplex PCR; TCRdb's table is partial and in-frame only. The data contain more than 70,000 clones, around 87% of them singletons. Sample: blood. Every receptor here comes from a person between 18 and 75 years old in good health.

J is TRBJ1-2 and V is TRBV9; D possibly corresponds to TRBD1 (6 bases). V was clipped by 4 bases and J by 8 bases, with 21 bases between them. This CDR3 comprises 15 residues. The germline V gene encodes CDR1 SGDLS and CDR2 YYNGEE. CDR3 bases: TGTGCCAGCAGCCCCCAACAGCCAGGGGATCGGGGCTACACCTTC. Its protein is CASSPQQPGDRGYTF. The full variable domain, its missing parts supplied by reference TRBV9 and TRBJ1-2, is DSGVTQTPKHLITATGQRVTLRCSPRSGDLSVYWYQQSLDQGLQFLIQYYNGEERAKGNILERFSAQQFPDLHSELNLSSLELGDSALYFCASSPQQPGDRGYTFGSGTRLTVV.

The chain recombines TRBV7-9 with TRBJ1-2; D call uncertain. This CDR3 has 14 residues. Trimming cost V 5 bases and J 7 bases, with 17 bases left between them. CDR1 is SEHNR and CDR2 is FQNEAQ in the germline V gene (reference sequence). CDR3 sequence reads: CASSPVPIRTGYTF. The DNA of the CDR3 is TGTGCCAGCAGCCCCGTCCCCATACGGACTGGCTACACCTTC.

The chain joins TRBV5-1 to TRBJ1-2; D gene unclear. The ends were cut back, 4 bases at V and 4 bases at J, with 14 bases in the middle. Germline CDR1 is SGHRS and CDR2 is YFSETQ. The CDR3 totals 14 residues. The CDR3 bases are TGCGCCAGCAGCCTCCGGACGCTGGGCTATGGCTACACCTTC. Protein product: CASSLRTLGYGYTF.

This clone was seen a handful of times. V usage is TRBV2 and J usage is TRBJ1-2; the match to TRBD1 covers 7 bases. J lost 7 bases, V lost 9 bases, and 5 bases had no gene match. The germline gives CDR1 SNHLY, CDR2 FYNNEI. This CDR3 is 11 amino acids long. The CDR3 region is CASRTGGGYTF. DNA for the CDR3: TGTGCCAGTCGGACAGGTGGTGGCTACACCTTC.

This clone was detected only once. The chain is built from TRBV29-1 and TRBJ1-2; TRBD1 matches at 9 bases. V dropped 4 bases and J dropped 3; count of bases not matched to a gene: 6. The germline V gene has CDR1 SQVTM and CDR2 ANQGSEA. The CDR3 is made up of 14 amino acids. CDR3 in amino acids: CSVAQGATYYGYTF. CDR3 DNA sequence: TGCAGCGTTGCACAGGGGGCGACGTACTATGGCTACACCTTC.

The rearrangement links TRBV6-5 to TRBJ2-3; TRBD2 matches at 8 bases. Unmatched junction bases numbered 7, after V lost 6 bases and J lost 2 bases. The CDR3 covers 15 residues. In germline, CDR1 is MNHEY, CDR2 SVGAGI. CDR3 nucleotides: TGTGCCAGCAGCTACATAGCGGGGAACACAGATACGCAGTATTTT. Encoded protein: CASSYIAGNTDTQYF.

This chain uses TRBV27 with TRBJ1-4; D perhaps matches TRBD1 (5 bases). This CDR3 spans 14 amino acids. From germline, CDR1 is MNHEY and CDR2 SMNVEV (reference sequence). The V and J ends lost 3 bases and 8 bases respectively, with 13 bases between them. The CDR3 here is CASSFGGGKEKLFF. The DNA for the CDR3 is TGTGCCAGCAGTTTCGGGGGTGGGAAGGAAAAACTGTTTTTT. The variable domain in full, completed from reference TRBV27 and TRBJ1-4, reads EAQVTQNPRYLITVTGKKLTVTCSQNMNHEYMSWYRQDPGLGLRQIYYSMNVEVTDKGDVPEGYKVSRKEKRNFPLILESPSPNQTSLYFCASSFGGGKEKLFFGSGTQLSVL.

This clone is a singleton in its sample. The V gene is TRBV9, the J gene TRBJ2-7, with D uncertain. Germline CDR1 is SGDLS and CDR2 is YYNGEE. V was pared by 5 bases and J by 2 bases, with 17 bases between. This CDR3 spans 15 amino acids. CDR3 DNA: TGTGCCAGCAGAGCGCCGAATAAGTTGGCCTACGAGCAGTACTTC. Translation gives CASRAPNKLAYEQYF. Full variable domain (missing parts from reference TRBV9 and TRBJ2-7): DSGVTQTPKHLITATGQRVTLRCSPRSGDLSVYWYQQSLDQGLQFLIQYYNGEERAKGNILERFSAQQFPDLHSELNLSSLELGDSALYFCASRAPNKLAYEQYFGPGTRLTVT.

The rearrangement joins TRBV7-9 to TRBJ1-1; D is perhaps TRBD1 (6 bases). CDR1 and CDR2 from the germline V gene are SEHNR and FQNEAQ (reference sequence). The germline V and J ends were trimmed by 5 bases and 7 bases, with 26 bases remaining between them. This CDR3 has 17 residues. CDR3 region: CASSRLRDPVKGVEAFF. Here the CDR3 DNA reads TGTGCCAGCAGCCGCCTCCGGGACCCCGTCAAGGGGGTTGAAGCTTTCTTT.

V gene TRBV29-1 combines with J gene TRBJ2-7, with D tentatively TRBD1 (6 bases). The germline gives CDR1 SQVTM, CDR2 ANQGSEA. V was trimmed by 6 bases and J by 0 bases, leaving 15 bases between them. The CDR3 spans 14 residues. The CDR3 reads CSVKPDSNSYEQYF. Here the CDR3 DNA reads TGCAGCGTGAAACCGGACAGTAACTCCTACGAGCAGTACTTC.

This clone was detected once. The chain recombines TRBV7-2 with TRBJ2-7; TRBD1 is a possible D gene (6 bases). V was pared by 3 bases and J by 7 bases, with 19 bases between. This CDR3 has 15 amino acids. The germline CDR1 and CDR2 sequences are SGHTA and FQGNSA. Here the CDR3 reads CASSFVDSRNKEQYF. The CDR3 coding sequence is TGTGCCAGCAGCTTCGTGGACAGTAGAAATAAAGAGCAGTACTTC. The full variable domain, in which reference TRBV7-2 and TRBJ2-7 provide the parts outside the CDR3, is GAGVSQSPSNKVTEKGKDVELRCDPISGHTALYWYRQSLGQGLEFLIYFQGNSAPDKSGLPSDRFSAERTGGSVSTLTIQRTQQEDSAVYLCASSFVDSRNKEQYFGPGTRLTVT.

DNA for the CDR3: TGTGCCAGCAGCTTCATATCTTCGGGGGGCAGAGAAAAACTGTTTTTT. Residues: CASSFISSGGREKLFF. The chain links TRBV7-9 to TRBJ1-4, with a weak D call TRBD1 (6 bases). Germline V lookup: CDR1 SEHNR, CDR2 FQNEAQ (reference sequence). The CDR3 loop spans 16 amino acids. V shed 3 bases and J shed 8 bases, with 19 bases lying between them.

The V call is TRBV19, the J call TRBJ2-7; weak D call: TRBD1 (6 bases). In germline, CDR1 is LNHDA, CDR2 SQIVND (reference sequence). The CDR3 has 15 amino acids. Trimming shortened V by 5 bases and J by 5 bases, and 19 bases separated the two germline ends. The CDR3 sequence is CASSPTSGGLDEQYF. The DNA of the CDR3 is TGTGCCAGTAGTCCCACCAGTGGGGGCTTGGACGAGCAGTACTTC.

The genes are TRBV5-6 and TRBJ1-2; D is perhaps TRBD1 (5 bases). Trimming left V 0 bases short and J 7 bases short, with 13 bases between. This CDR3 spans 14 amino acids. Germline V CDR1 and CDR2: SGHDT, YYEEEE. CDR3 loop: CASSLDSSGAGYTF. DNA for the CDR3: TGTGCCAGCAGCTTGGATTCTTCCGGGGCTGGCTACACCTTC. Using reference TRBV5-6 and TRBJ1-2 for the parts outside the CDR3, the full variable domain is DAGVTQSPTHLIKTRGQQVTLRCSPKSGHDTVSWYQQALGQGPQFIFQYYEEEERQRGNFPDRFSGHQFPNYSSELNVNALLLGDSALYLCASSLDSSGAGYTFGSGTRLTVV.

This clone has only a few counts. The gene calls are TRBV27 and TRBJ1-2; possible D gene TRBD1, 6 bases. Trimming shortened V by 6 bases and J by 6 bases, and 26 bases separated the two germline ends. This CDR3 has 17 amino acids. In germline, CDR1 is MNHEY, CDR2 SMNVEV (reference sequence). Written as DNA, the CDR3 is TGTGCCAGCAGCAGATCCCATTCGCAGGGGAGATATCATGGCTACACCTTC. Protein: CASSRSHSQGRYHGYTF.

The chain has TRBV6-1 and TRBJ1-2; no definite D call. V dropped 1 base and J dropped 2 bases, with 8 bases sitting between them. Germline-derived CDR1 and CDR2 are MNHNS and SASEGT. The CDR3 has 14 residues. This CDR3 is CASSEVIGNYGYTF. The CDR3 region has the DNA TGTGCCAGCAGTGAAGTGATCGGGAACTATGGCTACACCTTC.

This clone was picked up one time. The V and J genes are TRBV7-2 and TRBJ1-2, with 9 bases identical to TRBD1. Germline trimming cut 6 bases from V and 7 bases from J; bases unmatched to any gene: 6. Germline V CDR1 and CDR2: SGHTA, FQGNSA. This CDR3 is built from 13 residues. CDR3 region: CASSETGGAGYTF. The DNA of the CDR3 is TGTGCCAGCAGTGAAACAGGGGGCGCTGGCTACACCTTC.

This chain connects TRBV5-1 to TRBJ1-2; no firm D call. Deletions cut 0 bases from V and 6 bases from J, with 15 bases between. The CDR3 runs 15 residues. Germline CDR1 SGHRS, CDR2 YFSETQ. CDR3 coding DNA: TGCGCCAGCAGCTTGGCCATTGGAGGATCGGATGGCTACACCTTC. Amino acids: CASSLAIGGSDGYTF.

This clone was seen only a few times. The rearrangement links TRBV10-3 to TRBJ1-5, with D unclear. The germline CDR1 and CDR2 sequences are ENHRY and SYGVKD. The germline V and J ends were trimmed by 0 bases and 6 bases, with 6 bases remaining between them. This CDR3 is built from 13 residues. Here the CDR3 DNA reads TGTGCCATCAGTGAGTCTGGGGTTCAGCCCCAGCATTTT. Translated, it gives CAISESGVQPQHF.

This clone was seen only once. The rearrangement joins TRBV27 to TRBJ2-7; D not resolved. Germline-derived CDR1 and CDR2 are MNHEY and SMNVEV (reference sequence). This CDR3 is 13 amino acids long. Between the trimmed V and J ends, which lost 2 bases and 3 bases, there was a span of 8 bases. The CDR3 reads CASSLGVLYEQYF. For the CDR3, the DNA is TGTGCCAGCAGTTTAGGGGTACTCTACGAGCAGTACTTC.